Listed below are T cell receptor beta chains from one sample, sequenced in a study of shared clonotypes between healthy human individuals. This table comes from immunoSEQ multiplex PCR, and its TCRdb copy is limited to in-frame clones, with some not included. The sample records 2 million to 3 million clones, 90% to 95% being singletons. The material sequenced was naive CD4+ T cells from PBMCs. The receptors were sampled from a man younger than 35 in good health. Some clones in this sample may be carry-over from other donors' samples. Both conserved end residues are part of each CDR3. D genes are given only for firm matches. Rows give clone size only sometimes, using once, few, many, or a class for an expanded clone.

d_call: TRBD2; j_call: TRBJ2-1; v_call: TRBV19; clone_size: -; cdr3_length: 13; cdr3_nt: TGTGCCACCAGGACTAGCGGGATCCATGAGCAGTTCTTC; cdr3_aa: CATRTSGIHEQFF
d_call: -; j_call: TRBJ2-1; v_call: TRBV11-3; clone_size: -; cdr3_length: 14; cdr3_nt: TGTGCCAGCAGCACCTCTCCGCCCCCTACAGAGCAGTTCTTC; cdr3_aa: CASSTSPPPTEQFF
d_call: -; j_call: TRBJ1-2; v_call: TRBV28; clone_size: -; cdr3_length: 14; cdr3_nt: TGTGCCAGCAGAATAACAGGCGTGAACTATGGCTACACCTTC; cdr3_aa: CASRITGVNYGYTF
d_call: -; j_call: TRBJ1-2; v_call: TRBV10-1; clone_size: -; cdr3_length: 13; cdr3_nt: TGCGCCAGCAGTAGCCCGGGTAATGAGGGCTACACCTTC; cdr3_aa: CASSSPGNEGYTF
d_call: TRBD1; j_call: TRBJ2-7; v_call: TRBV10-3; clone_size: -; cdr3_length: 14; cdr3_nt: TGTGCCATCAGTGGACAGGGACAGCCTTACGAGCAGTACTTC; cdr3_aa: CAISGQGQPYEQYF
d_call: -; j_call: TRBJ2-5; v_call: TRBV2; clone_size: -; cdr3_length: 13; cdr3_nt: TGTGCCAGCAATGCTGAGCGCGAGGAGACCCAGTACTTC; cdr3_aa: CASNAEREETQYF
d_call: -; j_call: TRBJ2-7; v_call: TRBV15; clone_size: -; cdr3_length: 13; cdr3_nt: TGTGCCACCAGCAGAGATCGGGGATACGAGCAGTACTTC; cdr3_aa: CATSRDRGYEQYF
d_call: -; j_call: TRBJ2-7; v_call: TRBV6-5; clone_size: -; cdr3_length: 13; cdr3_nt: TGTGCCAGCAGTTACGGGTCTACCTACGAGCAGTACTTC; cdr3_aa: CASSYGSTYEQYF
d_call: TRBD2; j_call: TRBJ2-1; v_call: TRBV5-1; clone_size: -; cdr3_length: 15; cdr3_nt: TGCGCCAGCAGCACTGGACTAGCGGGAGGGTCTGTGCAGTTCTTC; cdr3_aa: CASSTGLAGGSVQFF
d_call: TRBD2; j_call: TRBJ2-1; v_call: TRBV19; clone_size: -; cdr3_length: 17; cdr3_nt: TGTGCCAGTAGTATAAGGGCTAGCGGGAGGGCCTACAATGAGCAGTTCTTC; cdr3_aa: CASSIRASGRAYNEQFF
d_call: TRBD1; j_call: TRBJ1-2; v_call: TRBV4-2; clone_size: -; cdr3_length: 16; cdr3_nt: TGTGCCAGCAGCCCAGGGGGGCCAGGGGGTGAACAAGGCTACACCTTC; cdr3_aa: CASSPGGPGGEQGYTF
d_call: -; j_call: TRBJ1-2; v_call: TRBV7-3; clone_size: -; cdr3_length: 13; cdr3_nt: TGTGCCAGCAGCCCGGGGGAGAACTATGGCTACACCTTC; cdr3_aa: CASSPGENYGYTF
d_call: -; j_call: TRBJ1-4; v_call: TRBV18; clone_size: -; cdr3_length: 17; cdr3_nt: TGTGCCAGCTCACCGCGCAGGTCTACAGCAACTAATGAAAAACTGTTTTTT; cdr3_aa: CASSPRRSTATNEKLFF
d_call: TRBD2; j_call: TRBJ2-1; v_call: TRBV5-1; clone_size: -; cdr3_length: 14; cdr3_nt: TGCGCCAGCAGCTTAGGACTAGCGGACAATGAGCAGTTCTTC; cdr3_aa: CASSLGLADNEQFF
d_call: -; j_call: TRBJ2-5; v_call: TRBV7-2; clone_size: -; cdr3_length: 14; cdr3_nt: TGTGCCAGCAGCCCTGATAGGGCTATTGGGACCCAGTACTTC; cdr3_aa: CASSPDRAIGTQYF
d_call: TRBD1; j_call: TRBJ2-2; v_call: TRBV9; clone_size: -; cdr3_length: 13; cdr3_nt: TGTGCCAGCACCAAACAGGGGGTAGGGGAGCTGTTTTTT; cdr3_aa: CASTKQGVGELFF
d_call: TRBD1; j_call: TRBJ1-2; v_call: TRBV5-5; clone_size: -; cdr3_length: 15; cdr3_nt: TGTGCCAGCAGCTTGGCCGGGACAGGGACCTATGGCTACACCTTC; cdr3_aa: CASSLAGTGTYGYTF
d_call: -; j_call: TRBJ2-5; v_call: TRBV9; clone_size: -; cdr3_length: 12; cdr3_nt: TGTGCCAGCAGCGCCGCCCAAGAGACCCAGTACTTC; cdr3_aa: CASSAAQETQYF
d_call: TRBD1; j_call: TRBJ1-2; v_call: TRBV2; clone_size: -; cdr3_length: 13; cdr3_nt: TGTGCCAGCAGAGATCAGGGGGCCCATGGCTACACCTTC; cdr3_aa: CASRDQGAHGYTF
d_call: -; j_call: TRBJ2-5; v_call: TRBV6-5; clone_size: -; cdr3_length: 14; cdr3_nt: TGTGCCAGCAGTTACTCGATGACAAAAGGGACCCAGTACTTC; cdr3_aa: CASSYSMTKGTQYF
d_call: -; j_call: TRBJ2-3; v_call: TRBV28; clone_size: -; cdr3_length: 14; cdr3_nt: TGTGCCAGCAGTGACTGGGGGGCCCCAGATACGCAGTATTTT; cdr3_aa: CASSDWGAPDTQYF
d_call: TRBD2; j_call: TRBJ2-1; v_call: TRBV5-1; clone_size: -; cdr3_length: 20; cdr3_nt: TGCGCCAGCAGCGGCCAGGATACGACTAGCGGGACAATCTCCTACAATGAGCAGTTCTTC; cdr3_aa: CASSGQDTTSGTISYNEQFF
d_call: TRBD1; j_call: TRBJ2-7; v_call: TRBV10-3; clone_size: -; cdr3_length: 13; cdr3_nt: TGTGCCATCAACCGGGACAGGGCCTACGAGCAGTACTTC; cdr3_aa: CAINRDRAYEQYF
d_call: -; j_call: TRBJ2-1; v_call: TRBV14; clone_size: -; cdr3_length: 14; cdr3_nt: TGTGCCAGCAGCCAAGATATAGGCGGCAATGAGCAGTTCTTC; cdr3_aa: CASSQDIGGNEQFF
d_call: TRBD1; j_call: TRBJ1-2; v_call: TRBV18; clone_size: many; cdr3_length: 17; cdr3_nt: TGTGCCAGCTCGCTCGCACCCTCGCGGACAGGGAACTATGGCTACACCTTC; cdr3_aa: CASSLAPSRTGNYGYTF
d_call: -; j_call: TRBJ1-5; v_call: TRBV14; clone_size: -; cdr3_length: 13; cdr3_nt: TGTGCCAGCAGCCGCACGGGGGCTCCGACCCAGCATTTT; cdr3_aa: CASSRTGAPTQHF
d_call: -; j_call: TRBJ1-2; v_call: TRBV25-1; clone_size: -; cdr3_length: 12; cdr3_nt: TGTGCCAGCAGCCCGGGACATCGGGGCTACACCTTC; cdr3_aa: CASSPGHRGYTF
d_call: -; j_call: TRBJ2-3; v_call: TRBV18; clone_size: -; cdr3_length: 14; cdr3_nt: TGTGCCAGCTCCCCCACAGGTTCGACAGATACGCAGTATTTT; cdr3_aa: CASSPTGSTDTQYF
d_call: TRBD1; j_call: TRBJ1-4; v_call: TRBV27; clone_size: -; cdr3_length: 16; cdr3_nt: TGTGCCAGCAGTCTCCGACAGGGGGCTGCTAATGAAAAACTGTTTTTT; cdr3_aa: CASSLRQGAANEKLFF
d_call: -; j_call: TRBJ2-3; v_call: TRBV9; clone_size: -; cdr3_length: 15; cdr3_nt: TGTGCCAGCAGCGTAGGAGGAGGGAGCACAGATACGCAGTATTTT; cdr3_aa: CASSVGGGSTDTQYF
d_call: -; j_call: TRBJ2-7; v_call: TRBV9; clone_size: -; cdr3_length: 13; cdr3_nt: TGTGCCAGCAGCGTAGTTATCACCTCCGAGCAGTACTTC; cdr3_aa: CASSVVITSEQYF